Each of the 24 T cell receptor beta chains below was sequenced from the same sample in a study of naive and memory T cell subsets (dated by TCRdb to 2016 to 2017). The protocol used for the library was 5' RACE. This sample was sequenced with an Illumina MiSeq. The ligated cDNA was amplified in four rounds of PCR with nested alpha and beta constant region primers together with the SP2 primer. TCRdb's own reprocessing of the public reads used fastp at Q25 and MiXCR and kept productive beta chains. Each CDR3 protein appears once, grouped with its most common genes and DNA. The sample table lists over 50,000 distinct CDR3 sequences, more than 7.5% of them with a count of one. Roughly 9.8% of the sample lies in the top ten. The study described a robust, sensitive protocol for amplifying, sequencing and analyzing TCRs, using 3' ligation of a UMI-containing oligonucleotide to TCR cDNA. These receptors all come from a female donor in good health.

This clonotype appeared a few times. The CDR3 DNA follows: TGCAGCGGAGGATCCGGGACGGAAGAGACCCAGTACTTC. Translating it yields CSGGSGTEETQYF. The chain carries TRBV29-1 and TRBJ2-5; D could derive from TRBD1 or TRBD2 (5 bases each). CDR3 size: 13 residues. In germline, CDR1 is SQVTM, CDR2 ANQGSEA. The V and J ends lost 7 bases and 3 bases respectively, with 15 bases between them.

This clonotype has at least ten counts. This rearrangement joins TRBV27 to TRBJ2-1, with a weak D call TRBD2 (5 bases). Trimming took off 4 bases at V and 7 bases at J, with 11 bases between the two ends. Per the germline V gene, CDR1 is MNHEY and CDR2 is SMNVEV (reference sequence). The CDR3 contains 13 residues. The CDR3 nucleotides read TGTGCCAGCAGTTCACTAGTTAAGAATGAGCAGTTCTTC. It specifies CASSSLVKNEQFF.

This clonotype was observed a few times. The chain joins TRBV4-3 to TRBJ1-2; possibly TRBD1 for D (6 bases). Germline V gene data show CDR1 as LGHNA and CDR2 as YSLEER. Trimming cost V 0 bases and J 3 bases, with 11 bases left between them. There are 15 residues in the CDR3. CDR3 in amino acids: CASSQETGAYYGYTF. The CDR3 DNA is TGCGCCAGCAGCCAAGAAACGGGGGCTTACTATGGCTACACCTTC.

In its sample, this clonotype was seen many times. V usage is TRBV6-2 or TRBV6-3 and J usage is TRBJ1-5; tentatively, D is TRBD1 (5 bases). Trimming cost V 4 bases and J 5 bases, with 9 bases left between them. CDR1 is MNHEY, CDR2 SVGEGT, per germline. CDR3 size: 13 residues. CDR3 region: CASSLQEYQPQHF. The DNA for the CDR3 is TGTGCCAGCAGTTTACAGGAGTATCAGCCCCAGCATTTT.

The CDR3 reads CSASHRQGSYEQYF. The CDR3 DNA follows: TGCAGTGCTAGCCACCGGCAGGGGTCCTACGAGCAGTACTTC. The chain carries TRBV20-1 and TRBJ2-7; perhaps TRBD1 as D (6 bases). The CDR3 length is 14 residues. The germline V and J ends were trimmed by 3 bases and 1 base, with 13 bases remaining between them. From germline, CDR1 is DFQATT and CDR2 SNEGSKA (reference sequence).

CDR3 in amino acids: CASSQELAGGLEQFF. CDR3 nucleotide sequence: TGTGCCAGCAGCCAAGAACTAGCGGGGGGGCTGGAGCAGTTCTTC. The chain has TRBV4-2 and TRBJ2-1; 13 bases are a match to TRBD2. Germline CDR1 is LGHNA and CDR2 is YNFKEQ. The CDR3 runs to 15 residues. V trimming: 0 bases; J trimming: 10 bases; junction bases outside the gene matches: 3.

This clonotype has only a few counts. This chain uses TRBV5-1 with TRBJ2-3; 12 bases line up with TRBD2. CDR3 length: 16 amino acids. V was clipped by 3 bases and J by 2 bases; unmatched bases: 4. Looked up from germline, CDR1 is SGHRS and CDR2 is YFSETQ. CDR3 in DNA: TGCGCCAGCAGCTCACCTAGCGGGGGGGACACAGATACGCAGTATTTT. It encodes CASSSPSGGDTDTQYF.

The table lists this clonotype with many counts. The V and J genes are TRBV4-3 and TRBJ2-7, with a weak D call TRBD1 (6 bases). Germline V CDR1 and CDR2: LGHNA, YSLEER. V lost 0 bases and J 5 bases, leaving 11 bases between the germline ends. The CDR3 is 14 residues long. CDR3 amino acids: CASSQEGTLDEQYF. In DNA, the CDR3 is TGCGCCAGCAGCCAAGAGGGGACACTCGACGAGCAGTACTTC.

This clonotype was recorded at least ten times. V usage is TRBV3-1 and J usage is TRBJ2-2; D is unresolved. The V and J ends lost 0 bases and 0 bases respectively, with 8 bases between them. This CDR3 is built from 16 residues. Germline V CDR1 and CDR2: LGHDT, YNNKEL (reference sequence). CDR3 loop: CASSQDAGTNTGELFF. The CDR3 coding sequence is TGTGCCAGCAGCCAAGATGCAGGCACGAACACCGGGGAGCTGTTTTTT. Together with reference TRBV3-1 and TRBJ2-2, the CDR3 gives the full variable domain: DTAVSQTPKYLVTQMGNDKSIKCEQNLGHDTMYWYKQDSKKFLKIMFSYNNKELIINETVPNRFSPKSPDKAHLNLHINSLELGDSAVYFCASSQDAGTNTGELFFGEGSRLTVL.

This clonotype was recorded many times. The V call is TRBV10-3, the J call TRBJ1-1; D ambiguous. Germline assignment: CDR1 ENHRY and CDR2 SYGVKD. V was shortened by 0 bases and J by 4 bases, with 15 bases between the two germline ends. This CDR3 is built from 16 residues. The CDR3 here is CAISESASGSVTEAFF. The CDR3 bases are TGTGCCATCAGTGAGTCGGCGTCGGGTTCCGTCACTGAAGCTTTCTTT.

This clonotype was detected only a few times. The genes are TRBV9 and TRBJ2-6; the D is unclear. Trimming shortened V by 2 bases and J by 1 base, and 4 bases separated the two germline ends. The CDR3 sequence is 14 residues long. In germline, CDR1 is SGDLS, CDR2 YYNGEE. The CDR3 sequence: CASSVRSGANVLTF. The DNA of the CDR3 is TGTGCCAGCAGCGTGAGGTCTGGGGCCAACGTCCTGACTTTC.

The table lists this clonotype with a few counts. The V call is TRBV6-2 or TRBV6-3, the J call TRBJ2-5; no reliable D call. The V end lost 7 bases, the J end lost 2 bases, and 14 bases lay between the germline ends. Germline-derived CDR1 and CDR2 are MNHEY and SVGEGT. The CDR3 length is 14 residues. CDR3 sequence (DNA): TGTGCCAGCACCCGATATCTGGAACAAGAGACCCAGTACTTC. Its protein product is CASTRYLEQETQYF.

V and J are TRBV6-1 and TRBJ2-7, with D perhaps given as TRBD1 or TRBD2 (6 bases each). The germline V and J ends were trimmed by 6 bases and 3 bases, with 15 bases remaining between them. The CDR3 has 14 residues. Germline loops: CDR1 MNHNS, CDR2 SASEGT. The CDR3, as DNA: TGTGCCAGCAGGAAGGGGGGCCCCGTCTACGAGCAGTACTTC. This translates into CASRKGGPVYEQYF.

The sample holds a few counts of this clonotype. The CDR3 DNA reads TGTGCCAGCAGTGCACGCCTCAGCTCTGGAAACACCATATATTTT. It codes for CASSARLSSGNTIYF. The V call is TRBV12-3 or TRBV12-4, the J call TRBJ1-3; no clear D gene. This CDR3 comprises 15 residues. Trimming pared 5 bases from V and 0 bases from J, leaving 11 bases between.

The rearrangement uses TRBV7-9 and TRBJ1-2; 10 bases fit TRBD1. The CDR3 length is 13 residues. CDR1 is SEHNR and CDR2 is FQNEAQ in the germline V gene (reference sequence). Trimming at V came to 5 bases and at J to 8 bases, leaving 5 bases not matched to a gene. The CDR3 DNA sequence: TGTGCCAGCAGCCCCTGGACAGGGGGAGGCTACACCTTC. It is translated as CASSPWTGGGYTF. The entire variable domain, with the rest obtained from reference TRBV7-9 and TRBJ1-2, is as follows: DTGVSQNPRHKITKRGQNVTFRCDPISEHNRLYWYRQTLGQGPEFLTYFQNEAQLEKSRLLSDRFSAERPKGSFSTLEIQRTEQGDSAMYLCASSPWTGGGYTFGSGTRLTVV.

This rearrangement joins TRBV7-9 to TRBJ1-1; D is possibly TRBD1 (6 bases). The CDR3 spans 12 residues. Germline V CDR1 and CDR2: SEHNR, FQNEAQ (reference sequence). Trimming stripped 3 bases from V and 8 bases from J, with 10 bases between. The CDR3 nucleotides are TGTGCCAGCAGCTTCTTTGGACAGGAAGCTTTCTTT. Its translation: CASSFFGQEAFF.

The V gene is TRBV9, the J gene TRBJ2-4; D not certain. Looked up from germline, CDR1 is SGDLS and CDR2 is YYNGEE. The CDR3 runs 14 residues. V lost 3 bases and J 5 bases, leaving 12 bases between the germline ends. The CDR3 loop reads CASSAQLTENIQYF. The CDR3 DNA sequence: TGTGCCAGCAGCGCACAGCTTACCGAAAACATTCAGTACTTC.

At least ten counts were recorded for this clonotype. This chain uses TRBV5-1 with TRBJ2-2, with 9 bases identical to TRBD1. This CDR3 has 15 residues. The germline gives CDR1 SGHRS, CDR2 YFSETQ. J was trimmed by 4 bases and V by 2 bases; bases with no gene match: 3. The CDR3 region has the DNA TGCGCCAGCAGCTTAGGACAGGGGACCACCGGGGAGCTGTTTTTT. Protein: CASSLGQGTTGELFF.

The chain is built from TRBV20-1 and TRBJ2-7; D is unclear. Per the germline V gene, CDR1 is DFQATT and CDR2 is SNEGSKA (reference sequence). This CDR3 is built from 14 residues. Between the trimmed V and J ends, which lost 2 bases and 0 bases, there was a span of 11 bases. CDR3 coding DNA: TGCAGTGCTAGAACGGACCGGAGCTCCTACGAGCAGTACTTC. Translating gives CSARTDRSSYEQYF.

This clonotype has just a few counts. The chain has TRBV6-4 and TRBJ2-3; D tentatively fits TRBD1 or TRBD2 (5 bases each). The V gene lost 6 bases and the J gene lost 2 bases, with 12 bases spanning the gap. This CDR3 has 14 amino acids. Germline values: CDR1 MRHNA, CDR2 SNTAGT. This CDR3 reads CASSEGDDTDTQYF. The CDR3 coding sequence is TGTGCCAGCAGCGAAGGGGACGACACAGATACGCAGTATTTT.

This clonotype was recorded at least ten times. The rearrangement links TRBV10-3 to TRBJ1-5; D gene ambiguous. The CDR3 length is 14 residues. Germline values: CDR1 ENHRY, CDR2 SYGVKD. Trimming removed 4 bases at V and 1 base at J, with 8 bases between. The CDR3 nucleotides are TGTGCCATCAGTGTCGAATTAAGCAATCAGCCCCAGCATTTT. Its translation: CAISVELSNQPQHF.

The V gene is TRBV6-2 or TRBV6-3, the J gene TRBJ2-1, with TRBD1 as a possible D gene (6 bases). Germline V gene sequence: CDR1 MNHEY, CDR2 SVGEGT. V was shortened by 5 bases and J by 10 bases, with 21 bases between the two germline ends. This CDR3 has 15 amino acids. The CDR3 DNA sequence: TGTGCCAGCAGTCCCCATATTGGACAGTCTTTAGAGCAGTTCTTC. It yields the protein CASSPHIGQSLEQFF.

Many counts were recorded for this clonotype. This sequence joins TRBV4-2 and TRBJ2-3, with D perhaps TRBD1 (5 bases). The CDR3 sequence is 15 residues long. Trimming took 0 bases from V and 1 from J, leaving 8 bases between them. Germline assignment: CDR1 LGHNA and CDR2 YNFKEQ. The CDR3 DNA is TGTGCCAGCAGCCAAGAGTGGGGCGGCACAGATACGCAGTATTTT. It is translated as CASSQEWGGTDTQYF.

This clonotype has a handful of counts. The rearrangement joins TRBV7-9 to TRBJ2-3; D is perhaps TRBD2 (5 bases). The V end was cut by 7 bases, the J end by 5 bases, with 7 bases between. The CDR3 contains 11 residues. CDR1 and CDR2 from the germline V gene are SEHNR and FQNEAQ (reference sequence). The CDR3 here is CASKREDTQYF. The CDR3 region has the DNA TGTGCCAGCAAGAGGGAAGATACGCAGTATTTT. Full variable domain (outside the CDR3, taken from reference TRBV7-9 and TRBJ2-3): DTGVSQNPRHKITKRGQNVTFRCDPISEHNRLYWYRQTLGQGPEFLTYFQNEAQLEKSRLLSDRFSAERPKGSFSTLEIQRTEQGDSAMYLCASKREDTQYFGPGTRLTVL.